This T cell receptor beta chain was sequenced in a study of cytomegalovirus exposure and HLA in healthy donors. About this clone itself: As yet, its antigen is unknown.

CDR1 is LGHNA, CDR2 YNFKEQ, per germline. This CDR3 region has 17 residues. Germline trimming cut 1 base from V and 1 base from J; bases unmatched to any gene: 5. General study findings and limits: Rare TCR sequences predominated, though certain public TCRs were found in many donors.

PCR was performed using 60 Vbeta and 13 Jbeta primers. Repertoires were generated with immunoSEQ multiplex PCR, while TCRdb's copy carries only in-frame clones and drops some. This sample has roughly 150,000 clones, with roughly 74% found just once. The chain is built from TRBV4-2 and TRBJ2-7; 12 nucleotides agree with TRBD2. The receptor was derived from a man younger than 30 in good health and CMV-seropositive. The sequencing input was PBMCs. CDR3 region: CASSQAGTSGRSYEQYF. The CDR3 DNA is TGTGCCAGCAGCCAAGCCGGGACTAGCGGGCGATCCTACGAGCAGTACTTC.